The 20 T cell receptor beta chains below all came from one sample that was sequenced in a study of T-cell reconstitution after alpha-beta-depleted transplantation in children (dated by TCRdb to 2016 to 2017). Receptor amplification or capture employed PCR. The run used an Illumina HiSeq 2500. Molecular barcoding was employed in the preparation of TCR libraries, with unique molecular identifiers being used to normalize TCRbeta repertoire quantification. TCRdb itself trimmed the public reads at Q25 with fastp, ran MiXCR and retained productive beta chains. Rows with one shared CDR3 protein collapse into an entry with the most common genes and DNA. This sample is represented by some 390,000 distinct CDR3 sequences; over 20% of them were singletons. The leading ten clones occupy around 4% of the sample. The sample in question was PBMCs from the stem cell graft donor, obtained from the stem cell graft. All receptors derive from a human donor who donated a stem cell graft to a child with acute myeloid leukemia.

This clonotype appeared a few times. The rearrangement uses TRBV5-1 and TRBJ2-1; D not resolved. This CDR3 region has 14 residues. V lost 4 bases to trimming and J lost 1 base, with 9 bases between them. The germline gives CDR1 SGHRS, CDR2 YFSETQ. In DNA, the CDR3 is TGCGCCAGCAGCATGGACGTATCCTACAATGAGCAGTTCTTC. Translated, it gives CASSMDVSYNEQFF. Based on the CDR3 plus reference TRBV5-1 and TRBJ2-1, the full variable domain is KAGVTQTPRYLIKTRGQQVTLSCSPISGHRSVSWYQQTPGQGLQFLFEYFSETQRNKGNFPGRFSGRQFSNSRSEMNVSTLELGDSALYLCASSMDVSYNEQFFGPGTRLTVL.

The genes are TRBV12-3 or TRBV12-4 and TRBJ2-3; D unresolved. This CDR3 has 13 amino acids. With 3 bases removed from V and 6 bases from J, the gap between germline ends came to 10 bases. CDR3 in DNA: TGTGCCAGCAGTTTCTATAGGACGGATACGCAGTATTTT. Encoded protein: CASSFYRTDTQYF.

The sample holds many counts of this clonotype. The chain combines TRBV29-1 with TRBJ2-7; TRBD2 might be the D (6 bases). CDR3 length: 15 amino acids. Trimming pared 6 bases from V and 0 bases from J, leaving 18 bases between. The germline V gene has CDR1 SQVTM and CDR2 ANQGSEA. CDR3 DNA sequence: TGCAGCGTCCGGTCCGGGGGTCTAAGCTCCTACGAGCAGTACTTC. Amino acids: CSVRSGGLSSYEQYF.

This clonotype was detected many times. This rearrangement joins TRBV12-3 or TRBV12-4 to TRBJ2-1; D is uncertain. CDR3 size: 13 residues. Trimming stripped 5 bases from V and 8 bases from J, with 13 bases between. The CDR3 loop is CASSLSRLDEQFF. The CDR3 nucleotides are TGTGCCAGCAGTCTCTCTAGGTTGGATGAGCAGTTCTTC.

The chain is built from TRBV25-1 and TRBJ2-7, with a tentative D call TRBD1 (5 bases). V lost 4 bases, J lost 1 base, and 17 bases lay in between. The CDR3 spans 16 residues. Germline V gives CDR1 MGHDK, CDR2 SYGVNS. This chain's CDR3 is CASSGPPGQESYEQYF. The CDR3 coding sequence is TGTGCCAGCAGTGGCCCGCCAGGGCAAGAGTCCTACGAGCAGTACTTC.

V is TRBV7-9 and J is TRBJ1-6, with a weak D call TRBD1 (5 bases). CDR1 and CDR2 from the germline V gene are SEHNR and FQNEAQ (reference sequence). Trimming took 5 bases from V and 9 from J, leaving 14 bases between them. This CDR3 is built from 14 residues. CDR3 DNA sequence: TGTGCCAGCAGCCCCTGGAGTGGGGGTTCACCCCTCCACTTT. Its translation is CASSPWSGGSPLHF.

In DNA, the CDR3 is TGTGCCACCAGTGTTAAGACAGGGGGCCAAGAGACCCAGTACTTC. This codes for CATSVKTGGQETQYF. The chain is built from TRBV24-1 and TRBJ2-5, with 9 positions matching TRBD1. CDR3 size: 15 residues. V trimming: 5 bases; J trimming: 1 base; junction bases outside the gene matches: 4. Per the germline V gene, CDR1 is KGHDR and CDR2 is SFDVKD.

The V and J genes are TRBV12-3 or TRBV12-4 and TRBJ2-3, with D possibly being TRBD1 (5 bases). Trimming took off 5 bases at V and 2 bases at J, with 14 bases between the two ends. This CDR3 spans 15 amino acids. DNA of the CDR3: TGTGCCAGCAGTCCCAGACAGAGCGACACAGATACGCAGTATTTT. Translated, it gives CASSPRQSDTDTQYF.

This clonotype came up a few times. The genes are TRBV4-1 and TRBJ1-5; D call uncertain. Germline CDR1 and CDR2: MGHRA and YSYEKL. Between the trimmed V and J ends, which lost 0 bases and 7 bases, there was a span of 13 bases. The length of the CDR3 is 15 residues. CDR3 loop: CASSQEWVGGQPQHF. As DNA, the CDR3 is TGCGCCAGCAGCCAAGAATGGGTAGGCGGACAGCCCCAGCATTTT.

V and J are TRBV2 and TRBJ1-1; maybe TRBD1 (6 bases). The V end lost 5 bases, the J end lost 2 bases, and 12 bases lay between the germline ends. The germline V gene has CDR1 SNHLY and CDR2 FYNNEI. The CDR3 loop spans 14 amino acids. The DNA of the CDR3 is TGTGCCAGCAGTTCCAGGACAGATAACACTGAAGCTTTCTTT. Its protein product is CASSSRTDNTEAFF.

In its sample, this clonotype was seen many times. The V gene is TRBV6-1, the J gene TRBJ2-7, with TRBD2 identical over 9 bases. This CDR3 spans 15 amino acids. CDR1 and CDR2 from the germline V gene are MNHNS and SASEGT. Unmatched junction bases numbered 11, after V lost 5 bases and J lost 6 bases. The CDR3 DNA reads TGTGCCAGCAGTCCCCGTAGCGGGAGACTGGCCGAGCAGTACTTC. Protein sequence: CASSPRSGRLAEQYF.

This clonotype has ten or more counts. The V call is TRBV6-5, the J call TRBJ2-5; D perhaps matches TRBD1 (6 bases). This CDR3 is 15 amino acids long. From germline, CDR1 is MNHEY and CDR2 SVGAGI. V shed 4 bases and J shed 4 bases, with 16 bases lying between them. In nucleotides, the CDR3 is TGTGCCAGCAGTTTAGCGAGGCAAGGGGGAGAGACCCAGTACTTC. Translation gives CASSLARQGGETQYF.

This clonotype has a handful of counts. CDR3 loop: CSVEGSPYEQYF. In nucleotides, the CDR3 is TGCAGCGTTGAAGGGTCCCCCTACGAGCAGTACTTC. This chain links TRBV29-1 with TRBJ2-7; D uncertain. The CDR3 extends over 12 amino acids. From germline, CDR1 is SQVTM and CDR2 ANQGSEA. V lost 1 base to trimming and J lost 2 bases, with 6 bases between them.

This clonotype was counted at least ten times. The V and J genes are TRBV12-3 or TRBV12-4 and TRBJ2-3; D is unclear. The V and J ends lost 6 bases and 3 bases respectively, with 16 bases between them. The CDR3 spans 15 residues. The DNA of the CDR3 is TGTGCCAGCAGCACTCTCGGTCCCGGGACAGATACGCAGTATTTT. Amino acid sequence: CASSTLGPGTDTQYF.

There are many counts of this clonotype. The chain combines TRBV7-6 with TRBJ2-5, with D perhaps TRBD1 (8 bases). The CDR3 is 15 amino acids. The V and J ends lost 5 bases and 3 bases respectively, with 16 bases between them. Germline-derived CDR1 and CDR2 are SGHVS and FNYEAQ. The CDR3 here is CASSEDRAGEETQYF. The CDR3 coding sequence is TGTGCCAGCAGCGAGGACAGGGCGGGGGAAGAGACCCAGTACTTC.

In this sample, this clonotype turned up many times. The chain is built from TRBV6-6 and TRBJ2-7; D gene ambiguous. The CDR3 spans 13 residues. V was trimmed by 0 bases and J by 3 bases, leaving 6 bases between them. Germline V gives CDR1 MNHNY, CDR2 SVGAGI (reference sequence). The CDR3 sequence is CASSYSGDYEQYF. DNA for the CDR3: TGTGCCAGCAGTTACTCAGGCGACTACGAGCAGTACTTC.

This chain's CDR3 is CASSQDRGSLYEQYF. The CDR3 DNA follows: TGCGCCAGCAGCCAAGATCGCGGGTCCCTCTACGAGCAGTACTTC. The rearrangement uses TRBV4-3 and TRBJ2-7; D possibly corresponds to TRBD2 (5 bases). The CDR3 loop spans 15 amino acids. Per germline, CDR1 LGHNA and CDR2 YSLEER. The V and J ends lost 0 bases and 3 bases respectively, with 12 bases between them.

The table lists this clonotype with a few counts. Written as DNA, the CDR3 is TGTGCCACCAGGAAGGACAGGGGGCGATACGAGCAGTACTTC. Amino acids: CATRKDRGRYEQYF. The chain combines TRBV15 with TRBJ2-7; 11 bases align to TRBD1. The CDR3 contains 14 residues. The trim removed 6 bases at V and 4 bases at J, leaving 5 bases unmatched. Germline-derived CDR1 and CDR2 are LNHNV and YYDKDF (reference sequence). Using reference TRBV15 and TRBJ2-7 for the parts outside the CDR3, the full variable domain is DAMVIQNPRYQVTQFGKPVTLSCSQTLNHNVMYWYQQKSSQAPKLLFHYYDKDFNNEADTPDNFQSRRPNTSFCFLDIRSPGLGDTAMYLCATRKDRGRYEQYFGPGTRLTVT.

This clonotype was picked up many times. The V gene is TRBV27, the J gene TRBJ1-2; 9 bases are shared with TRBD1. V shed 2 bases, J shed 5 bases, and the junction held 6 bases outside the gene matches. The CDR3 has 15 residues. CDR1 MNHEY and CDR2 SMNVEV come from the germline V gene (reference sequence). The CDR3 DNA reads TGTGCCAGCAGTTTAACAGGGGGCCCGGGGTATGGCTACACCTTC. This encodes CASSLTGGPGYGYTF.

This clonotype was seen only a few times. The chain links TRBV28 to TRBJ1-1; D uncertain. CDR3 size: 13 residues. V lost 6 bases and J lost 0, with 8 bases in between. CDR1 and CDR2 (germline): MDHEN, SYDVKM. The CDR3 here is CASRGLMNTEAFF. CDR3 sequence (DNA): TGTGCCAGCAGGGGTTTAATGAACACTGAAGCTTTCTTT.